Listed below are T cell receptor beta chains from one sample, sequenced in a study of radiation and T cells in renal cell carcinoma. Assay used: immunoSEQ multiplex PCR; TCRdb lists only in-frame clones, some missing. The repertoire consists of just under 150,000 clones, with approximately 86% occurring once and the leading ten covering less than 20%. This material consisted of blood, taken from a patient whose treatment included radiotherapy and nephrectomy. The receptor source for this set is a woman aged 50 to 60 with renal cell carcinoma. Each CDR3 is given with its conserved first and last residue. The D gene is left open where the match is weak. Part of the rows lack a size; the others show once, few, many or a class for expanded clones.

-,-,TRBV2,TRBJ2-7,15,CASSVGQGSSYEQYF,TGTGCCAGCAGTGTCGGGCAAGGTAGCTCCTACGAGCAGTACTTC
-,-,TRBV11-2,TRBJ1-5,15,CASSLQGMSNQPQHF,TGTGCCAGCAGCTTACAGGGGATGAGCAATCAGCCCCAGCATTTT
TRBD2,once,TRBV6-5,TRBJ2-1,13,CASSNGLADSQFF,TGTGCCAGCAGTAACGGACTAGCGGACTCGCAGTTCTTC
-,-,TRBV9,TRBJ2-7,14,CASSVGPGVGEQYF,TGTGCCAGCAGCGTAGGTCCGGGAGTGGGGGAGCAGTACTTC
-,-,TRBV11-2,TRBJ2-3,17,CASSVPLGTTSTDTQYF,TGTGCCAGCAGCGTTCCTCTCGGGACGACTAGCACAGATACGCAGTATTTT
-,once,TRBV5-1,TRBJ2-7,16,CASSTGPRQSSYEQYF,TGCGCCAGCAGCACAGGACCTCGACAGAGCTCCTACGAGCAGTACTTC
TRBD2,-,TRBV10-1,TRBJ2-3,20,CASSDVGAGGPFTATDTQYF,TGCGCCAGCAGTGATGTCGGAGCGGGGGGGCCCTTCACCGCCACAGATACGCAGTATTTT
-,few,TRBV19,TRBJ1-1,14,CASSMVPENTEAFF,TGTGCCAGTAGTATGGTACCAGAAAACACTGAAGCTTTCTTT
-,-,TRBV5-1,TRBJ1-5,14,CASSLVGYVQPQHF,TGCGCCAGCAGCTTGGTCGGGTACGTTCAGCCCCAGCATTTT
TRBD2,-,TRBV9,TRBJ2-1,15,CASSVESGSSHEQFF,TGTGCCAGCAGCGTAGAGAGCGGGAGTTCCCATGAGCAGTTCTTC
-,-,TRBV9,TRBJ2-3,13,CASSVAQSDTQYF,TGTGCCAGCAGCGTAGCTCAATCTGATACGCAGTATTTT
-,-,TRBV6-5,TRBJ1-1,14,CASTEALRNTEAFF,TGTGCCAGCACCGAAGCCTTACGGAACACTGAAGCTTTCTTT
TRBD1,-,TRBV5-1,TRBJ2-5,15,CASSPDRVSEETQYF,TGCGCCAGCAGCCCAGACAGGGTATCGGAAGAGACCCAGTACTTC
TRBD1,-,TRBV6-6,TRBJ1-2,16,CASSLGTGGSNYGYTF,TGTGCCAGCAGTTTGGGGACAGGGGGCTCCAACTATGGCTACACCTTC
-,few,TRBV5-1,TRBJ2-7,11,CASSLEAEQYF,TGCGCCAGCAGCTTGGAGGCGGAGCAGTACTTC
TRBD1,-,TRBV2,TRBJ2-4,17,CASRGQGAVVAKNIQYF,TGTGCCAGCAGGGGACAGGGGGCTGTTGTAGCCAAAAACATTCAGTACTTC
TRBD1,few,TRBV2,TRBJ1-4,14,CASSVQGNVEKLFF,TGTGCCAGCAGTGTACAGGGGAATGTTGAAAAACTGTTTTTT
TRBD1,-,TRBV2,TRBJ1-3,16,CASSEGGTGAGNTIYF,TGTGCCAGCAGTGAAGGGGGGACAGGGGCAGGAAACACCATATATTTT
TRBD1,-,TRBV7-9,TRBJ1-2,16,CASTTLTGTGDYGYTF,TGTGCCAGCACCACCTTGACCGGGACAGGCGACTATGGCTACACCTTC
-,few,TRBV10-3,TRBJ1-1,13,CAISESTRTEAFF,TGTGCCATCAGTGAGTCGACGAGGACTGAAGCTTTCTTT
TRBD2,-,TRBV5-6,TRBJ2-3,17,CASSLGLAGGATDTQYF,TGTGCCAGCAGCTTAGGACTAGCGGGAGGTGCTACAGATACGCAGTATTTT
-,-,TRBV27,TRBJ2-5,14,CASSLSYFQETQYF,TGTGCCAGCAGTTTATCATACTTCCAAGAGACCCAGTACTTC
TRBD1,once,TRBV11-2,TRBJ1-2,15,CASSQWDRVGSGYTF,TGTGCCAGCAGCCAGTGGGACAGAGTCGGAAGTGGCTACACCTTC
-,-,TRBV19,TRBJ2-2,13,CASSTQGTGELFF,TGTGCCAGTAGTACCCAGGGCACCGGGGAGCTGTTTTTT
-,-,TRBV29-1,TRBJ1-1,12,CSVGGVNTEAFF,TGCAGCGTTGGGGGCGTGAACACTGAAGCTTTCTTT
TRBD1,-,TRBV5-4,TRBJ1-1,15,CASSLRDRGNTEAFF,TGTGCCAGCAGCCTTAGGGACAGGGGAAACACTGAAGCTTTCTTT
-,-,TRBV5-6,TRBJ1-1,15,CASSLDRAANTEAFF,TGTGCCAGCAGCTTGGATAGGGCAGCGAACACTGAAGCTTTCTTT
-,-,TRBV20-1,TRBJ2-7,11,CSASTGNEQYF,TGCAGTGCTTCTACAGGGAACGAGCAGTACTTC
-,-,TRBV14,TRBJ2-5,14,CASSQGQGGETQYF,TGTGCCAGCAGCCAAGGACAGGGAGGAGAGACCCAGTACTTC
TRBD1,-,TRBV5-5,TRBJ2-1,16,CASSLGTGGPLNEQFF,TGTGCCAGCAGCTTGGGGACAGGGGGCCCCCTGAATGAGCAGTTCTTC
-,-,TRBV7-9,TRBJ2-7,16,CASSLESRTTSYEQYF,TGTGCCAGCAGCTTAGAGAGTCGAACCACATCCTACGAGCAGTACTTC
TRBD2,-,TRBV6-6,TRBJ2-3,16,CASTPPLAGSTDTQYF,TGTGCCAGCACCCCCCCTTTAGCGGGTAGCACAGATACGCAGTATTTT
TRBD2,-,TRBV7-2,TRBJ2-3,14,CASSPGGGQDTQYF,TGTGCCAGCAGCCCCGGGGGGGGCCAAGATACGCAGTATTTT
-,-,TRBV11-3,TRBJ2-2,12,CASSLDSGELFF,TGTGCCAGCAGCTTAGACTCCGGGGAGCTGTTTTTT
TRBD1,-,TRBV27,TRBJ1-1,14,CASSLRTGSTEAFF,TGTGCCAGCAGTCTCCGGACAGGGAGCACTGAAGCTTTCTTT
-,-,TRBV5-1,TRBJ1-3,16,CASSPTGSRSGNTIYF,TGCGCCAGCAGCCCGACGGGGAGCCGCTCTGGAAACACCATATATTTT
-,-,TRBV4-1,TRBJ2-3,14,CASSQALPGDTQYF,TGCGCCAGCAGCCAAGCCTTGCCCGGAGATACGCAGTATTTT
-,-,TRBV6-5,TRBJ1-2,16,CASSSLTGPDDYGYTF,TGTGCCAGCAGTTCCTTGACAGGCCCTGACGACTATGGCTACACCTTC